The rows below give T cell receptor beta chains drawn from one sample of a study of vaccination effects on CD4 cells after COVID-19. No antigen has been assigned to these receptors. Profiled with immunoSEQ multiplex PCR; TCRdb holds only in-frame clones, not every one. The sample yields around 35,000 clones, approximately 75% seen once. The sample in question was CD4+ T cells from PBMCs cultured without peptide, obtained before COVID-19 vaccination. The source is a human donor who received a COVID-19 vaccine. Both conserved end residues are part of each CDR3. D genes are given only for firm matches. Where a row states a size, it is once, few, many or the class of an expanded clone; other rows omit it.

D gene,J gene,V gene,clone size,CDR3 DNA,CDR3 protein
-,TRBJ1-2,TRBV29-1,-,TGCAGCGTTCCCGATATCGACAGGATCTATGGCTACACCTTC,CSVPDIDRIYGYTF
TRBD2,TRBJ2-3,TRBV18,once,TGTGCCAGCTCACCAAACGGGGGGGCACTCGGAGATACGCAGTATTTT,CASSPNGGALGDTQYF
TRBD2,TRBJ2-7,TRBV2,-,TGTGCCAGCCAGGAGCGGGAGGGCGTGCCCTACGAGCAGTACTTC,CASQEREGVPYEQYF
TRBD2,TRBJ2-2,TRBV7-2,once,TGTGCCAGCAGCCGGGAGGCGGGCACCGGGGAGCTGTTTTTT,CASSREAGTGELFF
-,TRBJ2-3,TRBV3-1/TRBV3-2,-,TGTGCCAGCAGCCAAGATTACGAGCGCCCTAGCACAGATACGCAGTATTTT,CASSQDYERPSTDTQYF
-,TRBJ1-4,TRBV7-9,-,TGTGCCAGCAGCGTTAGGGGGGCGGGTATGGAAAAACTGTTTTTT,CASSVRGAGMEKLFF
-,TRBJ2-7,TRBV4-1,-,TGCGCCAGCAGCCTCCAGGCAGGAACCTACGAGCAGTACTTC,CASSLQAGTYEQYF
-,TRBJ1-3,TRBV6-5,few,TGTGCCAGCAACTTGGACAGAACTGGAAACACCATATATTTT,CASNLDRTGNTIYF
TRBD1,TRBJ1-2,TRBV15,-,TGTGCCACCAGCAACAGGGGGCTTGGTGGCTACACCTTC,CATSNRGLGGYTF
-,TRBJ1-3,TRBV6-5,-,TGTGCCAGCAGCATCGGGACGTCTGGAAACACCATATATTTT,CASSIGTSGNTIYF
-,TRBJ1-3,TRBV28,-,TGTGCCAGCAGACCCCCTACGGCGGGAAACACCATATATTTT,CASRPPTAGNTIYF
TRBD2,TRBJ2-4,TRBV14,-,TGTGCCAGCAGCCTAGCGGGGGGGCCGGTCATTCAGTACTTC,CASSLAGGPVIQYF
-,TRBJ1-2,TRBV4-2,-,TGTGCCAGCAGCCTCCCAAGAGGAGGGGGAGTGTCGGCTAACTATGGCTACACCTTC,CASSLPRGGGVSANYGYTF
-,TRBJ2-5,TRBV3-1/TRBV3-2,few,TGTGCCAGCAGTCTTCGAGGGGCAGAGACCCAGTACTTC,CASSLRGAETQYF
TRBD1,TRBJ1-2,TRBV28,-,TGTGCCAGCAGTTTGGGGGGAGGGGGCGTTTATGGCTACACCTTC,CASSLGGGGVYGYTF
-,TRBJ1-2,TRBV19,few,TGTGCCAGTAGTATGTACAGGGACGGCTACACCTTC,CASSMYRDGYTF
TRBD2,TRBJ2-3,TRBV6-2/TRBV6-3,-,TGTGCCAGCAGTGGGACTAGCGGGATGAATTGGGGTACGCAGTATTTT,CASSGTSGMNWGTQYF
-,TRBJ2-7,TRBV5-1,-,TGCGCCAGCAGCTTGGTTAGGTCTCCCTACGAGCAGTACTTC,CASSLVRSPYEQYF
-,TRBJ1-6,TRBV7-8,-,TGTGCCAGCAGCTTAGCAGGCCGCGTTTGGGATAATTCACCCCTCCACTTT,CASSLAGRVWDNSPLHF
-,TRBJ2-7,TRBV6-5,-,TGTGCCAGCACGGGCGGACCCTACGAGCAGTACTTC,CASTGGPYEQYF
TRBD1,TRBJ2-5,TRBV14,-,TGTGCCAGCAGCCGGATACAGGGGGCTTTATGGGAGACCCAGTACTTC,CASSRIQGALWETQYF
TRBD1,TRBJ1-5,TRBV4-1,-,TGCGCCAGCAGCCAAGTCGCGACAGGGGCGGGTCAGCCCCAGCATTTT,CASSQVATGAGQPQHF
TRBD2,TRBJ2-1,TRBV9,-,TGTGCCAGCAGCCCAAGCCCCGGGACTAGCGGCAATGAGCAGTTCTTC,CASSPSPGTSGNEQFF
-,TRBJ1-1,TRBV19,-,TGTGCCAGTAGTATGGAGGGGCCGAACACTGAAGCTTTCTTT,CASSMEGPNTEAFF
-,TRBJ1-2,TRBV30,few,TGTGCCTGGAGTGTATGGGGGGGAGGTACCTATGGCTACACCTTC,CAWSVWGGGTYGYTF
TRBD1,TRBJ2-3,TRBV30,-,TGTGCCTGGGGGGGACAGGGGACCACAGATACGCAGTATTTT,CAWGGQGTTDTQYF
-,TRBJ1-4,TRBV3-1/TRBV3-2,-,TGTGCCAGCAGACGCAGTAATGAAAAACTGTTTTTT,CASRRSNEKLFF
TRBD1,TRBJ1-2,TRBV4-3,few,TGCGCCAGCAGTCACGACTGGGCAGGGGGCACCCCCTATGGCTACACCTTC,CASSHDWAGGTPYGYTF
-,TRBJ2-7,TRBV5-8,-,TGTGCCAGCAGCGGACAGATCGCAGCCTACGAGCAGTACTTC,CASSGQIAAYEQYF
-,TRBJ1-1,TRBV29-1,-,TGCAGCGTTGAACTTGGGACTAGGAACACTGAAGCTTTCTTT,CSVELGTRNTEAFF
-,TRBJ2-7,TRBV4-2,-,TGTGCCAGCAGCCAAGCGGACAGACCATCTAACTACGAGCAGTACTTC,CASSQADRPSNYEQYF
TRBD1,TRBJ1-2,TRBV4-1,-,TGCGCCAGCAGCCCGGGACAGGTTAATCCCGCTAACTATGGCTACACCTTC,CASSPGQVNPANYGYTF
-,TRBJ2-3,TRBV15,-,TGTGCCACCAGCAGGGGAGGGGGCGGGGTCTCCACAGATACGCAGTATTTT,CATSRGGGGVSTDTQYF
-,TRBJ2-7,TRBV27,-,TGTGCCAGCAGTTTAAAAGGTGGGTCCTACGAGCAGTACTTC,CASSLKGGSYEQYF
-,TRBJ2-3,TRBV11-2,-,TGTGCCAGCAGCTCCGAGCGCGCGGATACGCAGTATTTT,CASSSERADTQYF
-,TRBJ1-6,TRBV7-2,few,TGTGCCAGCAGCACCCGCGGGGGCCAAACGAGTTCACCCCTCCACTTT,CASSTRGGQTSSPLHF
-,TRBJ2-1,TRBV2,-,TGTGCCAGCAGTTCGAGCGGGACAACCTACAATGAGCAGTTCTTC,CASSSSGTTYNEQFF